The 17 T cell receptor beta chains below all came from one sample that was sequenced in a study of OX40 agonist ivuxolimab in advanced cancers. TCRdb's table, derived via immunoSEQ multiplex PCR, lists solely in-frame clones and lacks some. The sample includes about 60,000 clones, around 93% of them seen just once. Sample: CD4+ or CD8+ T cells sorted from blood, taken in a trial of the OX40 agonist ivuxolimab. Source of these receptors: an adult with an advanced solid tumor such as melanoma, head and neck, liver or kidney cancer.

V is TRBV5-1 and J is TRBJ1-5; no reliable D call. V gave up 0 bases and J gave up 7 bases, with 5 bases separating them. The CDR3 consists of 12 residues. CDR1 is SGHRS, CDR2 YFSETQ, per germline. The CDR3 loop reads CASSLDGQPQHF. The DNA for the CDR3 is TGCGCCAGCAGCTTGGACGGACAGCCCCAGCATTTT.

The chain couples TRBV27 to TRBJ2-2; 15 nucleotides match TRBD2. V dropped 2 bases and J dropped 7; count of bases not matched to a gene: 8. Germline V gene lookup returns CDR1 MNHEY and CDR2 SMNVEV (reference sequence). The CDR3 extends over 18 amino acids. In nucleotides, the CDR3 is TGTGCCAGCAGTTTACCCGGACTAGCGGGAGGGCCGGGCGGGGAGCTGTTTTTT. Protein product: CASSLPGLAGGPGGELFF.

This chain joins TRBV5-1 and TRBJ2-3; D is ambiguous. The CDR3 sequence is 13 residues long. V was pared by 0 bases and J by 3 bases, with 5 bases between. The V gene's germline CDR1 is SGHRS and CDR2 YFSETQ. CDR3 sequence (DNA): TGCGCCAGCAGCTTGGAGTTGACAGATACGCAGTATTTT. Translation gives CASSLELTDTQYF.

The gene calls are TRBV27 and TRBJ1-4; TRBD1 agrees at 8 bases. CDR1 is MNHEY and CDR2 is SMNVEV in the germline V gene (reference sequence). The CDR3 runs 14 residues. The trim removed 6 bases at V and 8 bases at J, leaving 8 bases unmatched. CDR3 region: CASSPGQGREKLFF. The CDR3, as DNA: TGTGCCAGCAGCCCCGGACAGGGTCGGGAAAAACTGTTTTTT. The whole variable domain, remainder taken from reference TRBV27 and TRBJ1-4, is EAQVTQNPRYLITVTGKKLTVTCSQNMNHEYMSWYRQDPGLGLRQIYYSMNVEVTDKGDVPEGYKVSRKEKRNFPLILESPSPNQTSLYFCASSPGQGREKLFFGSGTQLSVL.

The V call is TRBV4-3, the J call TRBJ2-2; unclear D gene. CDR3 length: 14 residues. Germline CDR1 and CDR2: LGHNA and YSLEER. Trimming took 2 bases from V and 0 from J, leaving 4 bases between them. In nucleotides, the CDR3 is TGCGCCAGCAGCCAACACGCGAACACCGGGGAGCTGTTTTTT. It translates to CASSQHANTGELFF.

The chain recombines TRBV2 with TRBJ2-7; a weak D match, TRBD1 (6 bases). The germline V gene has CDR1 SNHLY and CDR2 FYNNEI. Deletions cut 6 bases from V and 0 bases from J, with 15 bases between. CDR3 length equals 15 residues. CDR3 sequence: CASSDRDILSYEQYF. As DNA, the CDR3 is TGTGCCAGCAGCGACCGGGACATACTCTCCTACGAGCAGTACTTC.

CDR3 DNA: TGTGCTAGTGGTTCCGACAGGACGTTCACAGATACGCAGTATTTT. The encoded protein is CASGSDRTFTDTQYF. V usage is TRBV12-5 and J usage is TRBJ2-3, with D perhaps TRBD1 (6 bases). The CDR3 has 15 amino acids. V lost 4 bases and J lost 2, with 13 bases in between. Germline assignment: CDR1 LGHNT and CDR2 FRNRAP.

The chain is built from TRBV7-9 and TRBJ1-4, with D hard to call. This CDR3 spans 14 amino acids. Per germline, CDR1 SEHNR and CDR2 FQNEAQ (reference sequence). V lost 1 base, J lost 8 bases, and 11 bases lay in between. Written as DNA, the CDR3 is TGTGCCAGCAGCTTAGAAGGGCGGGAGGAAAAACTGTTTTTT. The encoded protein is CASSLEGREEKLFF.

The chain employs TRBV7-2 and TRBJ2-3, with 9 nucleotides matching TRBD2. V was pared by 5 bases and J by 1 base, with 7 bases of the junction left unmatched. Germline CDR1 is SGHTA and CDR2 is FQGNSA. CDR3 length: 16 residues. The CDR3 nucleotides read TGTGCCAGCAGCGATCTAGCGGGGTTCCGCACAGATACGCAGTATTTT. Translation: CASSDLAGFRTDTQYF. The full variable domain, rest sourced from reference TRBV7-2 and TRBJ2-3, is GAGVSQSPSNKVTEKGKDVELRCDPISGHTALYWYRQSLGQGLEFLIYFQGNSAPDKSGLPSDRFSAERTGGSVSTLTIQRTQQEDSAVYLCASSDLAGFRTDTQYFGPGTRLTVL.

The CDR3 DNA reads TGTGCCAGCATGACTAGCGGGAGAGGAGATGAGCAGTTCTTC. Its protein is CASMTSGRGDEQFF. This chain uses TRBV2 with TRBJ2-1; TRBD2 matches 12 bases. V lost 7 bases to trimming and J lost 8 bases; unmatched junction nucleotides: 6. The V gene's germline CDR1 is SNHLY and CDR2 FYNNEI. The CDR3 consists of 14 residues.

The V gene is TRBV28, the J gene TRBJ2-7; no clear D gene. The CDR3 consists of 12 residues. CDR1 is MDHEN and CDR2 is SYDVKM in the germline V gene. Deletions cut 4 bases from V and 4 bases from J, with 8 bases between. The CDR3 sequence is CASSYQAYEQYF. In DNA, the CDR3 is TGTGCCAGCAGTTACCAAGCTTACGAGCAGTACTTC.

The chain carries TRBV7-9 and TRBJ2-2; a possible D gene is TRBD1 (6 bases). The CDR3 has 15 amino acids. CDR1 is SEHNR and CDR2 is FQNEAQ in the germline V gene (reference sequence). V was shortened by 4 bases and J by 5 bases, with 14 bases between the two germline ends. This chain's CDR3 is CASSYAGTLTGELFF. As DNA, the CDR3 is TGTGCCAGCAGCTACGCCGGGACATTAACCGGGGAGCTGTTTTTT. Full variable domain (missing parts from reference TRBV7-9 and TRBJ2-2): DTGVSQNPRHKITKRGQNVTFRCDPISEHNRLYWYRQTLGQGPEFLTYFQNEAQLEKSRLLSDRFSAERPKGSFSTLEIQRTEQGDSAMYLCASSYAGTLTGELFFGEGSRLTVL.

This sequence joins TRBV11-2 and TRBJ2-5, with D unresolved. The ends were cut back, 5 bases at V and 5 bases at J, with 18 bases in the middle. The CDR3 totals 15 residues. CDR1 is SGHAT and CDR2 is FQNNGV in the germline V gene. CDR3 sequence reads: CASSPHHKIWETQYF. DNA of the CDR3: TGTGCCAGCAGCCCCCACCACAAAATTTGGGAGACCCAGTACTTC.

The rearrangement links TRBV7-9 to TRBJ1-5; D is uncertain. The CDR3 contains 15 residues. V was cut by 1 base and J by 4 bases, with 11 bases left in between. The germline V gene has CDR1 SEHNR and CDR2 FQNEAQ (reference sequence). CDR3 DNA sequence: TGTGCCAGCAGCTTAGGAAGGGCGGGGAATCAGCCCCAGCATTTT. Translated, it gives CASSLGRAGNQPQHF.

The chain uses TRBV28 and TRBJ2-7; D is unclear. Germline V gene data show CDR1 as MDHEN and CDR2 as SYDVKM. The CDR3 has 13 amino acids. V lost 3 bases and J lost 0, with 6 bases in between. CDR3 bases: TGTGCCAGCAGTTTTGGTCCCTCCTACGAGCAGTACTTC. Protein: CASSFGPSYEQYF.

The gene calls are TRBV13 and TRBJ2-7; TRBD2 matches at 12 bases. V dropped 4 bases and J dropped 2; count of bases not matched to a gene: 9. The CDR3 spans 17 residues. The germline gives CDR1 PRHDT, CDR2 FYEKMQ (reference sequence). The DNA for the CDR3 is TGTGCCAGCAGCTCCTCGCCTTGGACTAGCGGGACCTACGAGCAGTACTTC. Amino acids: CASSSSPWTSGTYEQYF.

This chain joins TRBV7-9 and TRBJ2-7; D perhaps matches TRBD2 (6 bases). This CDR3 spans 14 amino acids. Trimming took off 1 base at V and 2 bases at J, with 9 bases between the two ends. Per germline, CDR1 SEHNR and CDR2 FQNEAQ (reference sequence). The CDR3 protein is CASSLVAGPYEQYF. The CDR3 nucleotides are TGTGCCAGCAGCTTAGTGGCGGGGCCCTACGAGCAGTACTTC. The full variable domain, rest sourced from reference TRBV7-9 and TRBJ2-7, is DTGVSQNPRHKITKRGQNVTFRCDPISEHNRLYWYRQTLGQGPEFLTYFQNEAQLEKSRLLSDRFSAERPKGSFSTLEIQRTEQGDSAMYLCASSLVAGPYEQYFGPGTRLTVT.